This T cell receptor beta chain is from a study of T-cell memory formation after mild COVID-19. Libraries for TCRalpha and TCRbeta carried sample barcodes and unique molecular identifiers via 5'RACE. TCRdb reprocessed the 5' RACE reads with MiXCR, giving one entry per CDR3 protein. The sample holds hundreds of thousands of distinct CDR3 sequences, over 20% seen once. This receptor was taken from an adult woman who had mild COVID-19 (a few samples of this study predate the infection). Cell type and time point are not known. Source material: PBMCs or a T cell subset sorted from them (not recorded which).

The CDR3 spells CASSHPSVQLSYEQYF. The CDR3, as DNA: TGTGCCAGCAGTCACCCTTCGGTTCAACTCTCCTACGAGCAGTACTTC. The rearrangement links TRBV11-3 to TRBJ2-7; no clear D gene. Germline loops: CDR1 SGHNT, CDR2 YENEEA. With 6 bases removed from V and 0 bases from J, the gap between germline ends came to 18 bases. The CDR3 spans 16 residues.